The present entry profiles one T cell receptor (beta chain) with its context. This clonotype appeared many times. Its antigen target is currently unknown. No much larger clone is present one base from it, and per-base qualities are unavailable. This sample stems from a study of T cells in Graves' hyperthyroidism and ophthalmopathy (dated by TCRdb to between 2018 and 2021). Notes on the research overall: Peripheral blood samples were taken at initial diagnosis, before any treatment was given. To identify distinguishing TCR V-J signatures, a discovery cohort of around 100 patients was used, comprising 40 to 45 with Graves' ophthalmopathy and about 59 with stable Graves' hyperthyroidism. Prospective prediction of ophthalmopathy was tested in an independent validation cohort consisting of 18 to 20 hyperthyroidism patients and around 16 patients who later progressed to ophthalmopathy. For training and testing, the roughly 100 patients in the discovery cohort were randomly divided in a 7:3 ratio. Thyroid tissue and blood T-cell repertoires from roughly 6 Graves' hyperthyroidism patients were also compared in the study. After sampling, hyperthyroidism patients received methimazole starting at 30 mg daily, and ophthalmopathy patients received high-dose intravenous methylprednisolone. According to the paper, TCR Vbeta CDR3 sequencing was carried out on roughly 130 peripheral blood samples, which came from 40 to 45 ophthalmopathy, around 75 hyperthyroidism and about 17 progressor patients.

Via the germline V gene, CDR1 is MNHNS and CDR2 SASEGT. The germline V and J ends show losses of 4 bases and 5 bases respectively, and no gene match explains 11 bases of the junction. Measured from the cysteine to the phenylalanine, the CDR3 is 15 residues long. The DNA shown is the 45-base CDR3, in frame from base 1. Hyperthyroidism patients were newly diagnosed, had a disease duration of under 2 months, and were aged 18 to 65 years. The study excluded patients with uncontrolled infections, other autoimmune diseases, pregnancy or lactation. Clinical symptoms, serum thyroxine and TRAb, thyroid ultrasound, and orbital computed tomography formed the basis for the diagnoses. Blood from progressor patients was drawn when they were first diagnosed with hyperthyroidism, before any ophthalmopathy symptoms appeared. Ficoll-Paque density gradient centrifugation was used to isolate PBMCs from around 10 ml of fresh peripheral blood. Patients classed as progressors first received a Graves' hyperthyroidism diagnosis and then went on to develop ophthalmopathy during follow-up. Trizol reagent was used to extract total RNA, and RNA quality was then checked on an Agilent 2100 Bioanalyzer.

TCR beta CDR3 regions were amplified from RNA transcripts. The first round of RT-PCR for the TCR CDR3 was performed with the HTBI primer set and the Qiagen OneStep RT-PCR kit. Libraries were constructed in a second round of multiplex PCR, after which size selection and purification were performed. Libraries were sequenced paired-end with 100 bp reads on an Illumina HiSeq2000. On the study's bioinformatics: SOAPnuke was used to process the raw data, with reads discarded if the reads contained adapters or uncalled bases, had a mean Phred below 15, or lacked an exact constant-primer or identifier match. High-quality paired reads were merged using COPE v1.2.5, and each unique nucleotide sequence was defined as a clonotype. MiTCR v1.1 was used to align the clonotypes against IMGT TRBV, TRBD and TRBJ reference segments. The analysis was restricted to V-J combinations with a frequency above 0.0001, which together covered 99% to 99.2% of the repertoires. The TCS score was defined as F50 (clonal expansion) divided by E x V (chaos), with BLOSUM62-based TCRdist calculated between CDR3 peptides within each V-J. Welch's t-statistics and random forest reduced roughly 500 V-J features to around 14, which were used in a naive Bayes classifier (R e1071). Starting from the raw public reads, TCRdb applied fastp trimming at Q25, assembled clones with MiXCR and retained in-frame beta chains. Rows matching on CDR3 protein sequence are summarized as one entry with the most common DNA and genes. The V and J calls were determined by TCRdb, not by the authors. This sample is represented by 650,000 to 850,000 distinct CDR3 sequences; around 20% of them were singletons. Of the sample, roughly a sixth is held by the ten largest clones.

The research as a whole found: Sample size was not statistically predetermined, and blinding of investigators to group allocation was not performed. In validation, progression to ophthalmopathy was predicted by the model with roughly 69% sensitivity and 72.22% specificity, a median of 6.5 months before onset. A model built on a 13 V-J signature distinguished ophthalmopathy from stable hyperthyroidism, reaching about 89% sensitivity and 81.08% specificity in cross-validation and 80%/75% in testing. Most expanded thyroid clonotypes (frequency above 0.001) were also detected in blood, suggesting blood repertoires may reflect thyroid immune responses.

The source is a woman in her forties or fifties with Graves' hyperthyroidism that later progressed to Graves' ophthalmopathy. Here the chain combines TRBV6-1 and TRBJ2-7; TRBD1 fits 7 bases in the junction. The sample comprised blood. Here the CDR3 is given as CASSGRNSRGNEQYF. The bases are TGTGCCAGCAGTGGACGAAACAGCAGGGGGAACGAGCAGTACTTC.